This T cell receptor (beta chain) derives from a study of technical replicates of blood from a few donors. The data were produced by immunoSEQ multiplex PCR, yet TCRdb's version contains in-frame clones alone and is incomplete. The sample lists 65,000 to 85,000 clones, 90% to 95% occurring once. Losses at the gene ends were 3 bases for V and 8 bases for J; bases not matched to a gene: 9. The germline V gene has CDR1 KGHSH and CDR2 LQKENI. This CDR3 has 15 residues. The sequencing sample was made of T cells isolated from PBMCs. J is TRBJ2-1 and V is TRBV18, with 8 bases matching TRBD2. The sequence came from a human donor in good health. This CDR3 is CASSPNWTSPYEQFF. CDR3 sequence (DNA): TGTGCCAGCTCACCTAACTGGACTAGCCCCTATGAGCAGTTCTTC.